A selection of T cell receptor beta chains follows, all from one sample in a study of graft-versus-host responses after intestinal transplantation. Clones were read by immunoSEQ multiplex PCR, and TCRdb kept only the in-frame ones, dropping some. The sample lists 98,000 or so clones, roughly 87% seen once, with roughly 1% in the top ten. These receptors' targets are unknown. Sequencing was performed on unstimulated CD4+ T cells sorted from spleen or lymph node cells, taken before intestinal transplant. The receptors come from a human donor who received an intestinal transplant. Both conserved end residues are part of each CDR3. The D gene is left open where the match is weak. Only some rows state a clone size, as once, few, many or a class for expanded clones.

size: once
V: TRBV5-1
J: TRBJ2-3
D: TRBD2
CDR3: CASSLDRGGAQDTQYF
DNA: TGCGCCAGCAGCTTGGATCGCGGGGGGGCTCAAGATACGCAGTATTTT

size: NA
V: TRBV28
J: TRBJ2-3
D: NA
CDR3: CASSLLSGDTQYF
DNA: TGTGCCAGCAGTTTATTGAGTGGGGATACGCAGTATTTT

size: NA
V: TRBV11-1
J: TRBJ2-5
D: NA
CDR3: CASSPRGWSETQYF
DNA: TGTGCCAGCAGCCCCCGAGGATGGTCAGAGACCCAGTACTTC

size: NA
V: TRBV5-4
J: TRBJ2-3
D: TRBD2
CDR3: CASRRSGGSSDTQYF
DNA: TGTGCCAGCAGGAGGAGCGGGGGATCCTCCGATACGCAGTATTTT

size: NA
V: TRBV11-2
J: TRBJ2-2
D: TRBD2
CDR3: CASSLRLAENTGELFF
DNA: TGTGCCAGCAGCCTCCGACTAGCCGAGAACACCGGGGAGCTGTTTTTT

size: NA
V: TRBV4-1
J: TRBJ1-4
D: NA
CDR3: CASRGGATNEKLFF
DNA: TGCGCCAGCAGGGGGGGGGCAACTAATGAAAAACTGTTTTTT

size: NA
V: TRBV10-3
J: TRBJ2-7
D: NA
CDR3: CAINPGLLSYEQYF
DNA: TGTGCCATCAACCCGGGACTCCTTTCCTACGAGCAGTACTTC

size: once
V: TRBV18
J: TRBJ2-3
D: NA
CDR3: CASSPTVGADTQYF
DNA: TGTGCCAGCTCACCCACAGTAGGAGCAGATACGCAGTATTTT

size: NA
V: TRBV6-6
J: TRBJ1-6
D: TRBD1
CDR3: CASKRTGGSGNSPLHF
DNA: TGTGCCAGCAAAAGGACAGGGGGAAGCGGGAATTCACCCCTCCACTTT

size: NA
V: TRBV19
J: TRBJ1-3
D: NA
CDR3: CASSMAQGNTIYF
DNA: TGTGCCAGTAGTATGGCCCAGGGAAACACCATATATTTT

size: NA
V: TRBV7-2
J: TRBJ1-5
D: NA
CDR3: CASSLEVQPQHF
DNA: TGTGCCAGCAGCTTAGAGGTTCAGCCCCAGCATTTT

size: NA
V: TRBV28
J: TRBJ1-6
D: NA
CDR3: CASSPPNGRGFMVSPLHF
DNA: TGTGCCAGCAGTCCCCCGAACGGTCGAGGGTTCATGGTTTCACCCCTCCACTTT

size: NA
V: TRBV7-3
J: TRBJ2-1
D: TRBD1
CDR3: CASSSGQGIGEQFF
DNA: TGTGCCAGCAGCTCCGGACAGGGTATAGGCGAGCAGTTCTTC

size: NA
V: TRBV12-5
J: TRBJ1-5
D: TRBD1
CDR3: CASGLSPQGAYSNQPQHF
DNA: TGTGCTAGTGGTTTGTCACCTCAGGGGGCCTATAGCAATCAGCCCCAGCATTTT

size: NA
V: TRBV7-9
J: TRBJ2-7
D: NA
CDR3: CASSLARDSIYEQYF
DNA: TGTGCCAGCAGCTTAGCGAGAGACAGTATCTACGAGCAGTACTTC

size: NA
V: TRBV19
J: TRBJ1-2
D: TRBD1
CDR3: CASNPRQGRAYGYTF
DNA: TGTGCCAGTAACCCAAGACAGGGGAGGGCATATGGCTACACCTTC

size: NA
V: TRBV6-1
J: TRBJ2-7
D: NA
CDR3: CASRRYRTYEQYF
DNA: TGTGCCAGCAGGAGGTATCGGACCTACGAGCAGTACTTC

size: few
V: TRBV6-1
J: TRBJ1-3
D: NA
CDR3: CASKTQVSGNTIYF
DNA: TGTGCCAGCAAGACGCAAGTCTCTGGAAACACCATATATTTT

size: NA
V: TRBV10-3
J: TRBJ2-3
D: TRBD1
CDR3: CAVGDSEGTDTQYF
DNA: TGTGCCGTTGGGGACAGCGAGGGCACAGATACGCAGTATTTT

size: NA
V: TRBV5-1
J: TRBJ1-6
D: TRBD1
CDR3: CASSLRIRDRAYNSPLHF
DNA: TGCGCCAGCAGCTTGCGGATCCGGGACAGGGCCTATAATTCACCCCTCCACTTT

size: NA
V: TRBV19
J: TRBJ2-5
D: TRBD2
CDR3: CASSIDGVKRGMGQETQYF
DNA: TGTGCCAGTAGTATAGATGGGGTAAAGCGGGGAATGGGCCAAGAGACCCAGTACTTC

size: NA
V: TRBV7-9
J: TRBJ2-2
D: TRBD1
CDR3: CASSRTGTGFGELFF
DNA: TGTGCCAGCAGCCGGACCGGGACAGGGTTCGGGGAGCTGTTTTTT

size: NA
V: TRBV11-2
J: TRBJ2-1
D: NA
CDR3: CASSLDGPIYEQFF
DNA: TGTGCCAGCAGCTTAGATGGGCCTATATATGAGCAGTTCTTC

size: NA
V: TRBV18
J: TRBJ1-6
D: NA
CDR3: CASSPPRRDSPLHF
DNA: TGTGCCAGCTCACCACCCCGGAGAGATTCACCCCTCCACTTT

size: NA
V: TRBV2
J: TRBJ2-2
D: NA
CDR3: CASQGVGELFF
DNA: TGTGCCAGCCAGGGAGTCGGGGAGCTGTTTTTT

size: NA
V: TRBV5-1
J: TRBJ2-3
D: NA
CDR3: CASSLRPWDTQYF
DNA: TGCGCCAGCAGCTTAAGGCCTTGGGATACGCAGTATTTT

size: NA
V: TRBV5-4
J: TRBJ1-6
D: TRBD1
CDR3: CASSFDYRTGDSPLHF
DNA: TGTGCCAGCAGCTTCGACTATCGAACAGGGGACTCACCCCTCCACTTT

size: NA
V: TRBV30
J: TRBJ2-3
D: NA
CDR3: CAWSRGRSDTQYF
DNA: TGTGCCTGGAGTCGAGGGAGGTCAGATACGCAGTATTTT

size: NA
V: TRBV2
J: TRBJ1-1
D: NA
CDR3: CASSVRDLNTEAFF
DNA: TGTGCCAGCAGTGTCAGGGACTTGAACACTGAAGCTTTCTTT

size: NA
V: TRBV7-3
J: TRBJ2-2
D: NA
CDR3: CASSLRGPGELFF
DNA: TGTGCCAGCAGCTTAAGGGGGCCCGGGGAGCTGTTTTTT

size: NA
V: TRBV7-9
J: TRBJ2-7
D: TRBD2
CDR3: CASSLVALAGEQYF
DNA: TGTGCCAGCAGCTTAGTTGCGCTAGCGGGCGAGCAGTACTTC

size: NA
V: TRBV11-2
J: TRBJ2-5
D: NA
CDR3: CASSLARSTQETQYF
DNA: TGTGCCAGCAGCTTAGCGCGGAGCACACAAGAGACCCAGTACTTC

size: NA
V: TRBV6-1
J: TRBJ2-1
D: NA
CDR3: CASRLGGGPINEQFF
DNA: TGTGCCAGCCGTTTAGGGGGAGGGCCGATTAATGAGCAGTTCTTC

size: NA
V: TRBV5-1
J: TRBJ1-2
D: NA
CDR3: CASSFRRLTNYGYTF
DNA: TGCGCCAGCAGCTTCAGAAGACTAACTAACTATGGCTACACCTTC

size: NA
V: TRBV2
J: TRBJ2-3
D: NA
CDR3: CASSDRGTDTQYF
DNA: TGTGCCAGCAGTGATCGGGGAACAGATACGCAGTATTTT

size: NA
V: TRBV9
J: TRBJ1-2
D: TRBD1
CDR3: CASSEMGTGSYGYTF
DNA: TGTGCCAGCAGCGAAATGGGGACAGGTAGCTATGGCTACACCTTC

size: NA
V: TRBV7-2
J: TRBJ2-5
D: TRBD2
CDR3: CASSLRAGGGETQYF
DNA: TGTGCCAGCAGCTTAAGAGCGGGGGGAGGAGAGACCCAGTACTTC

size: NA
V: TRBV19
J: TRBJ2-7
D: NA
CDR3: CASSPRDRTYEQYF
DNA: TGTGCCAGTAGTCCCCGGGACCGGACCTACGAGCAGTACTTC

size: NA
V: TRBV11-2
J: TRBJ2-5
D: NA
CDR3: CASATRPKLETQYF
DNA: TGTGCCAGCGCCACCCGCCCTAAGCTCGAGACCCAGTACTTC

size: once
V: TRBV19
J: TRBJ1-1
D: NA
CDR3: CASSMGPLLNTEAFF
DNA: TGTGCCAGTAGTATGGGCCCTCTCCTAAACACTGAAGCTTTCTTT

size: once
V: TRBV5-1
J: TRBJ2-6
D: NA
CDR3: CASSLVGAYGSGANVLTF
DNA: TGCGCCAGCAGCTTGGTTGGGGCCTACGGGTCTGGGGCCAACGTCCTGACTTTC

size: NA
V: TRBV2
J: TRBJ1-3
D: TRBD1
CDR3: CATREGGQGGNTIYF
DNA: TGTGCCACCCGAGAAGGGGGACAGGGAGGAAACACCATATATTTT

size: few
V: TRBV29-1
J: TRBJ1-3
D: NA
CDR3: CSVETPLSGNTIYF
DNA: TGCAGCGTGGAGACACCCCTCTCTGGAAACACCATATATTTT

size: NA
V: TRBV5-1
J: TRBJ2-7
D: TRBD2
CDR3: CASSDGLAGGPDEQYF
DNA: TGCGCCAGCAGCGACGGACTAGCGGGAGGGCCCGACGAGCAGTACTTC

size: NA
V: TRBV12-5
J: TRBJ2-2
D: NA
CDR3: CASGLGRTPVDTGELFF
DNA: TGTGCTAGTGGTTTGGGTCGGACACCAGTGGACACCGGGGAGCTGTTTTTT

size: NA
V: TRBV6-1
J: TRBJ2-1
D: NA
CDR3: CASSEILAAYNEQFF
DNA: TGTGCCAGCAGTGAAATCCTAGCAGCCTACAATGAGCAGTTCTTC

size: NA
V: TRBV11-2
J: TRBJ2-7
D: TRBD2
CDR3: CASSLGGTSYEQYF
DNA: TGTGCCAGCAGCTTAGGAGGGACTAGCTACGAGCAGTACTTC

size: NA
V: TRBV9
J: TRBJ2-7
D: TRBD2
CDR3: CASSVGSGDFYEQYF
DNA: TGTGCCAGCAGCGTGGGTAGCGGGGACTTTTACGAGCAGTACTTC

size: NA
V: TRBV27
J: TRBJ1-5
D: TRBD1
CDR3: CASGGSGGRNSNQPQHF
DNA: TGTGCCAGCGGGGGATCAGGGGGCCGCAATAGCAATCAGCCCCAGCATTTT

size: once
V: TRBV2
J: TRBJ2-4
D: NA
CDR3: CASSEAGSGGDIQYF
DNA: TGTGCCAGCAGTGAAGCGGGGTCAGGGGGGGACATTCAGTACTTC

size: NA
V: TRBV28
J: TRBJ2-7
D: TRBD1
CDR3: CASTRQGTTYEQYF
DNA: TGTGCCAGCACCAGACAGGGTACGACCTACGAGCAGTACTTC

size: NA
V: TRBV5-1
J: TRBJ2-1
D: NA
CDR3: CASSLEGSSYNEQFF
DNA: TGCGCCAGCAGCTTAGAGGGAAGCTCCTACAATGAGCAGTTCTTC

size: few
V: TRBV27
J: TRBJ1-2
D: TRBD1
CDR3: CASSLTWTGGAENYGYTF
DNA: TGTGCCAGCAGTTTAACTTGGACAGGGGGCGCGGAGAACTATGGCTACACCTTC

size: few
V: TRBV6-5
J: TRBJ1-1
D: NA
CDR3: CASRTGMTEAFF
DNA: TGTGCCAGCAGAACAGGGATGACTGAAGCTTTCTTT

size: NA
V: TRBV5-4
J: TRBJ2-7
D: TRBD2
CDR3: CASSFSGSSYEQYF
DNA: TGTGCCAGCAGCTTTAGCGGGAGCTCCTACGAGCAGTACTTC